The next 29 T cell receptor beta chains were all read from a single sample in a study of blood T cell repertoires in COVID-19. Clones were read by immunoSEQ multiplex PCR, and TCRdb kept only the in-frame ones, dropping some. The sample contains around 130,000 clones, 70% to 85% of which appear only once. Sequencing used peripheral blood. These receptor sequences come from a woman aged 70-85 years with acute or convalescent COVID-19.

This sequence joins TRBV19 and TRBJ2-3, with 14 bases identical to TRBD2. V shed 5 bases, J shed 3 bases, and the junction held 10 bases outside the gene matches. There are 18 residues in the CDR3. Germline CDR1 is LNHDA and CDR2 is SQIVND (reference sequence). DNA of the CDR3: TGTGCCAGTAGTTCGACTAGCGGGGGGGCGAGTAGTACAGATACGCAGTATTTT. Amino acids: CASSSTSGGASSTDTQYF.

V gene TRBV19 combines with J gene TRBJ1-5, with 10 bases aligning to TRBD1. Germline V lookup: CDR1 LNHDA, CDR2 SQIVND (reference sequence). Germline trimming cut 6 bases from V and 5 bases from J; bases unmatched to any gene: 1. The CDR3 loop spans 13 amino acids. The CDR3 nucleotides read TGTGCCAGTAGAGGGACAGGGGATCAGCCCCAGCATTTT. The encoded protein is CASRGTGDQPQHF.

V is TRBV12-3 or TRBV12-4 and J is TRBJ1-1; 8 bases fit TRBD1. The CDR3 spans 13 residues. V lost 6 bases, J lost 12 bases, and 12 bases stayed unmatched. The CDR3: CASSPGAGGVSFF. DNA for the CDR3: TGTGCCAGCAGCCCGGGGGCAGGGGGCGTATCTTTCTTT.

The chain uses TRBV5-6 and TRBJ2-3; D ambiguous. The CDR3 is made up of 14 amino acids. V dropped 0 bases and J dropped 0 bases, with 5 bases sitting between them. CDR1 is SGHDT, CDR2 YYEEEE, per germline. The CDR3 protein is CASSLGHSTDTQYF. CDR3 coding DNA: TGTGCCAGCAGCTTGGGACACAGCACAGATACGCAGTATTTT.

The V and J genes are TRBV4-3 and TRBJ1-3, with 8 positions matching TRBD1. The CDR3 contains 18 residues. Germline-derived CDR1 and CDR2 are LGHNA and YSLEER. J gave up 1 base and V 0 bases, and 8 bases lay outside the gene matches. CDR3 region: CASSQDTGTGHSGNTIYF. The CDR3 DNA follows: TGCGCCAGCAGCCAAGATACCGGGACAGGACATTCTGGAAACACCATATATTTT.

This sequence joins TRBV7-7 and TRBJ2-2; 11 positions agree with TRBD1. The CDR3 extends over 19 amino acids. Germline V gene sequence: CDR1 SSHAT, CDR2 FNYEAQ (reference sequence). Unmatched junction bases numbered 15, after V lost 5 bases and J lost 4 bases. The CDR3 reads CASSLKPDRGPIPTGELFF. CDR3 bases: TGTGCCAGCAGCCTCAAACCGGACAGGGGGCCGATCCCCACCGGGGAGCTGTTTTTT.

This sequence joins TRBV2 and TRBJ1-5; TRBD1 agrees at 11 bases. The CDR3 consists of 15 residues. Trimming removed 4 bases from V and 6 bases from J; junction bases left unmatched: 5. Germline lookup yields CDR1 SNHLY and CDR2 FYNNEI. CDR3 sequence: CASSGGQGAGQPQHF. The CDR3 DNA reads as TGTGCCAGCAGTGGCGGACAGGGGGCCGGTCAGCCCCAGCATTTT. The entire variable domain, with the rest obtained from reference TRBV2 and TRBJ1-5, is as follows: EPEVTQTPSHQVTQMGQEVILRCVPISNHLYFYWYRQILGQKVEFLVSFYNNEISEKSEIFDDQFSVERPDGSNFTLKIRSTKLEDSAMYFCASSGGQGAGQPQHFGDGTRLSIL.

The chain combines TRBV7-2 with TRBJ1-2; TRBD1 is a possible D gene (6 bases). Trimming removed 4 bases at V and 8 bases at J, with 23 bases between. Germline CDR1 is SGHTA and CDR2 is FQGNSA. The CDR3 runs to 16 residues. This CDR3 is CASSSPGGALYGGYTF. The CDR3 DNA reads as TGTGCCAGCAGCTCCCCCGGGGGGGCCCTCTATGGGGGCTACACCTTC.

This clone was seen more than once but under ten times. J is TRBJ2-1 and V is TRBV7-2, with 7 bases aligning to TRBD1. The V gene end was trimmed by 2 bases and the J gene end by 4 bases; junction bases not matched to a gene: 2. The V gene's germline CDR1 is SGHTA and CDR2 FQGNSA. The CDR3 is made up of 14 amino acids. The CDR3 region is CASSLLQGYNEQFF. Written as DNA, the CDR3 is TGTGCCAGCAGCTTATTACAGGGGTACAATGAGCAGTTCTTC.

The CDR3 nucleotides read TGTGCCAGCAGCTCGACAAACACCGGGGAGCTGTTTTTT. It encodes CASSSTNTGELFF. This chain uses TRBV7-2 with TRBJ2-2; D unclear. The germline V gene encodes CDR1 SGHTA and CDR2 FQGNSA. The CDR3 has 13 residues. Trimming cost V 4 bases and J 2 bases, with 5 bases left between them.

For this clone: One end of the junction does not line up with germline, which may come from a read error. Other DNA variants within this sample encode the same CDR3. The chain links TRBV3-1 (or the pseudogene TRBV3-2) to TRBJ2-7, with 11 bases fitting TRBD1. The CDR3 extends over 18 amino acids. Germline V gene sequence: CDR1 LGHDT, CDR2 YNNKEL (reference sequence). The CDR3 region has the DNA TGTGCCAGCAGCACGCGGACAGGGGGCCAAATAGGGACCTACGAGCAGTATTTC. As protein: CASSTRTGGQIGTYEQYF.

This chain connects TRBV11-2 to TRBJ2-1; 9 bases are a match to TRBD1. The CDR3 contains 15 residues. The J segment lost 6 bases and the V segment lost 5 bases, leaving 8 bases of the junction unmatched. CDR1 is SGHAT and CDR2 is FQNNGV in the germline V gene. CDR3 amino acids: CASSRRQGEINEQFF. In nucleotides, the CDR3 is TGTGCCAGCAGCAGACGACAGGGGGAAATCAATGAGCAGTTCTTC. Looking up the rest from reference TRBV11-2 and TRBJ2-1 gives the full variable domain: EAGVAQSPRYKIIEKRQSVAFWCNPISGHATLYWYQQILGQGPKLLIQFQNNGVVDDSQLPKDRFSAERLKGVDSTLKIQPAKLEDSAVYLCASSRRQGEINEQFFGPGTRLTVL.

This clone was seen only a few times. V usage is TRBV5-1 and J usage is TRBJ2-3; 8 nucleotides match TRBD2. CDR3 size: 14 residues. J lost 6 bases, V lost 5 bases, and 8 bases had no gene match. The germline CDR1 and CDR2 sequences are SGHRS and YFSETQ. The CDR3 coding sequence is TGCGCCAGCAGTAGTCAGCGGGGGACCGATACGCAGTATTTT. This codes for CASSSQRGTDTQYF.

This CDR3 is CASSLGTDSPLHF. Written as DNA, the CDR3 is TGTGCCAGCAGCTTAGGGACAGATTCACCCCTCCACTTT. V gene TRBV7-9 combines with J gene TRBJ1-6; D possibly corresponds to TRBD1 (6 bases). This CDR3 comprises 13 residues. Trimming pared 1 base from V and 8 bases from J, leaving 6 bases between. Per the germline V gene, CDR1 is SEHNR and CDR2 is FQNEAQ (reference sequence).

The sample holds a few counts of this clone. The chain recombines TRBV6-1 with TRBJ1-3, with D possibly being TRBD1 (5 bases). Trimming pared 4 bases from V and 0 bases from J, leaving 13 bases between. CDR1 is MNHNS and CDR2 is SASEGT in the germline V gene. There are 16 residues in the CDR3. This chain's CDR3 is CASSAETARSGNTIYF. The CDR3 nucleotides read TGTGCCAGCAGTGCTGAGACAGCGCGCTCTGGAAACACCATATATTTT.

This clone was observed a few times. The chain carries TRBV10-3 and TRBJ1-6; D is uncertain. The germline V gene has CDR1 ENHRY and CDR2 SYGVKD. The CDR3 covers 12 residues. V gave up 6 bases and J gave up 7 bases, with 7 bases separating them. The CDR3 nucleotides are TGTGCCATCAGCAGTCCAAATTCACCCCTCCACTTT. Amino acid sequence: CAISSPNSPLHF.

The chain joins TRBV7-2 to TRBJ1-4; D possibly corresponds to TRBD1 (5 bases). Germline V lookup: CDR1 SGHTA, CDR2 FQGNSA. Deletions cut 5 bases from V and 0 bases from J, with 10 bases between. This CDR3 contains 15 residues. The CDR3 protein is CASSPLTATNEKLFF. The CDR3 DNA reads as TGTGCCAGCAGCCCCCTGACAGCAACTAATGAAAAACTGTTTTTT.

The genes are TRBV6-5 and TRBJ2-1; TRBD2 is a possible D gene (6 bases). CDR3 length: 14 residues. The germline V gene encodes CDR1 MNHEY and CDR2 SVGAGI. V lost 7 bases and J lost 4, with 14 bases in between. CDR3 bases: TGTGCCAGCACAGTAGCGGAAACATACAATGAGCAGTTCTTC. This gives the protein CASTVAETYNEQFF.

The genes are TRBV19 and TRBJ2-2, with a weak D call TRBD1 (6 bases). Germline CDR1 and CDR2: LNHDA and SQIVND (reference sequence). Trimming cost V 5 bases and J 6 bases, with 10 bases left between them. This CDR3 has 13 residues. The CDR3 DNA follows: TGTGCCAGTAGTCAGGGGACGGCCGGGGAGCTGTTTTTT. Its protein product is CASSQGTAGELFF.

CDR3 loop: CASSLGQVYGYTF. Written as DNA, the CDR3 is TGTGCCAGCAGCTTAGGACAAGTCTATGGCTACACCTTC. V is TRBV7-9 and J is TRBJ1-2; no reliable D call. Germline values: CDR1 SEHNR, CDR2 FQNEAQ (reference sequence). This CDR3 spans 13 amino acids. Trimming removed 1 base from V and 4 bases from J, with 7 bases in between.

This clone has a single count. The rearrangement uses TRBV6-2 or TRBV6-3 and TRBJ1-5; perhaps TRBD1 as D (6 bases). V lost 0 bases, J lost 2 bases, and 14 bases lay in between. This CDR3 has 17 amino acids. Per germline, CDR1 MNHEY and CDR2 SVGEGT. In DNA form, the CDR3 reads TGTGCCAGCAGTTACTCCCCGGGGGGGGCCGGCAATCAGCCCCAGCATTTT. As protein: CASSYSPGGAGNQPQHF.

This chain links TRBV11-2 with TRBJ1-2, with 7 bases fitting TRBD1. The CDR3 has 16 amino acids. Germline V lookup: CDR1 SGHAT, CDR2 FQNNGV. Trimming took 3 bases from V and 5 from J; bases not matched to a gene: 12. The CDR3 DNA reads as TGTGCCAGCAGCTTCGCCCCGGGACAGAGAGGGTATGGCTACACCTTC. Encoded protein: CASSFAPGQRGYGYTF.

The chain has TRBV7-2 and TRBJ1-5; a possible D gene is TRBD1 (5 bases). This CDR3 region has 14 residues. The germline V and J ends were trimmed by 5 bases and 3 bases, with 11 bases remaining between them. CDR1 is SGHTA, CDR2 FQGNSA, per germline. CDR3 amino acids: CASSQSGLNQPQHF. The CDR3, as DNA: TGTGCCAGCAGCCAATCAGGGCTCAATCAGCCCCAGCATTTT.

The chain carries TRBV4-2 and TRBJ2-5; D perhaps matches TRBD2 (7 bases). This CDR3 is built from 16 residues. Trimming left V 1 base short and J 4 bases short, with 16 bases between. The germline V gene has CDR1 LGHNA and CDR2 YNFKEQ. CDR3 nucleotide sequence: TGTGCCAGCAGCCAAGCGGGAGGCAGGGGAAGAGAGACCCAGTACTTC. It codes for CASSQAGGRGRETQYF.

Here the CDR3 DNA reads TGTGCCAGCAGTTTGTTTGTCGGTCAGCCCCAGCATTTT. As protein: CASSLFVGQPQHF. The rearrangement joins TRBV12-3 or TRBV12-4 to TRBJ1-5; D is unclear. CDR3 size: 13 residues. The V end was cut by 3 bases, the J end by 6 bases, with 9 bases between.

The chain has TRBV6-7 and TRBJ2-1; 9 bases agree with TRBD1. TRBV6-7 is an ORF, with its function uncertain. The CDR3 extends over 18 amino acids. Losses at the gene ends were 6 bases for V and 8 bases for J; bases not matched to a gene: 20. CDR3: CASSRKPRGQGRCDEQFF. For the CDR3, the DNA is TGTGCCAGCAGCCGTAAGCCCCGAGGACAGGGGCGTTGCGATGAGCAGTTCTTC.

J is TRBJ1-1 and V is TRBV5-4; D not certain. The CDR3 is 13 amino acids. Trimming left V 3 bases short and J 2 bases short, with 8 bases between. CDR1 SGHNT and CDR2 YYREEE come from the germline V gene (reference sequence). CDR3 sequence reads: CASSSQPNTEAFF. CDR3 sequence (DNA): TGTGCCAGCAGCTCACAGCCTAACACTGAAGCTTTCTTT.

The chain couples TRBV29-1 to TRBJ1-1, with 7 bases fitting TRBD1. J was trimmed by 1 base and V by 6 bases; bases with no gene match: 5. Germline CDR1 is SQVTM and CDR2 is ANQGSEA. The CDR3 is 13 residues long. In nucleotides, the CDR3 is TGCAGCGTCAACAGGGGTGGGAACACTGAAGCTTTCTTT. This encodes CSVNRGGNTEAFF.

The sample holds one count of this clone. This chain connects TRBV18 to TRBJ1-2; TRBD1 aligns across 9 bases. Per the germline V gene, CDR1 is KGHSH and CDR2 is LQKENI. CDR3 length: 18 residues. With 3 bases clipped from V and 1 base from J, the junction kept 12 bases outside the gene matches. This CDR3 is CASSPYRDRAIFNYGYTF. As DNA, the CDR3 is TGTGCCAGCTCACCTTACCGGGACAGGGCCATTTTTAACTATGGCTACACCTTC.